The clone carrying this T cell receptor (beta chain) was detected once. This sample stems from a study of CD8 T cells in Susac syndrome. With random hexamers, roughly 0.5 to 1 ug RNA was reverse transcribed. Via MiXCR, TCRdb re-called the immunoSEQ multiplex PCR reads, giving one row per CDR3 protein. This table has around 200,000 distinct CDR3 sequences, 85% to 95% appearing once. TCR beta sequencing covered blood CD8+ and CD4+ T cells. Germline CDR1 and CDR2: SEHNR and FQNEAQ (reference sequence). This CDR3 is 14 amino acids long. Deletions cut 5 bases from V and 2 bases from J, with 12 bases between.

The sequence derives from a human donor in good health. The material sequenced was CD4+ T cells from PBMCs. The chain links TRBV7-9 to TRBJ1-1; D may be TRBD1 (5 bases). This CDR3 is CASSTRQSNTEAFF. In DNA, the CDR3 is TGTGCCAGCAGCACGAGACAGTCCAACACTGAAGCTTTCTTT.